Detailed here is one TCR beta chain. No antigen is known for it. Within one base of it there is no much larger clone, and no base qualities were kept. This entry belongs to a study of T cell changes during pregnancy in multiple sclerosis (dated by TCRdb to the late 2010s). At the level of the whole study: The study looked at changes in the T cell repertoire across pregnancy in women with multiple sclerosis.

Via the germline V gene, CDR1 is SGHVS and CDR2 FQNEAQ. V gives up 1 base and J gives up 10 bases, and the segment between their germline ends measures 16 bases. From the cysteine up to the phenylalanine, the CDR3 has a length of 14 residues. The retained sequence is limited to the CDR3, 42 bases, with the frame set at the first base. Libraries were prepared through the immunoSEQ multiplex PCR assay. TCRdb took this table from immuneACCESS and kept in-frame rearrangements with V and J called. Such tables lack part of the clones; where checked against another copy, unresolved V genes explain under half of the gap, and the rest is unexplained. A total of tens of thousands of clones appear in this sample, approximately 90% of them only once. The top ten clones comprise more than 0.7% of the sample.

The source is a female donor with multiple sclerosis, enrolled in a pregnancy study. Sequenced material: CD4+ T cells from peripheral blood mononuclear cells, taken after pregnancy. This chain joins TRBV7-8 to TRBJ1-1; TRBD1 might be the D gene, on 5 matching bases. At the DNA level, the sequence is TGTGCCAGCAGCTTAGTAGCCGGGGGATTCGGAGCTTTCTTT. Its protein reads: CASSLVAGGFGAFF. Extended through the reference TRBV7-8 and TRBJ1-1 proteins, this CDR3 yields the full variable domain: GAGVSQSPRYKVAKRGQDVALRCDPISGHVSLFWYQQALGQGPEFLTYFQNEAQLDKSGLPSDRFFAERPEGSVSTLKIQRTQQEDSAVYLCASSLVAGGFGAFFGQGTRLTVV.